This T cell receptor (beta chain) was sequenced during a study of persistence of HIV-infected CD4 T cells. Whole-study findings and limits: TCRbeta richness was lower in CMV- and Gag-responding cells than in anti-CD3/anti-CD28-responding cells.

This clone was observed a single time. Its target is not known. The CDR3 is 15 amino acids. The V gene lost 0 bases and the J gene lost 5 bases, with 9 bases spanning the gap. Per the germline V gene, CDR1 is KGHDR and CDR2 is SFDVKD. The libraries were made with immunoSEQ version 4 in survey mode. Each sample used up to roughly 1 ug genomic DNA diluted to around 9.9 ng/uL. The table came from immunoSEQ multiplex PCR; TCRdb's copy has only in-frame clones and leaves some out. This table has roughly 43,000 clones, approximately 91% appearing once. Cells were stimulated nonspecifically with anti-CD3/anti-CD28 magnetic beads. Sorting of responding CD4+ T cells relied on upregulated CD40 ligand together with CD69. Undetectable plasma HIV-1 RNA below 50 copies/mL lasted at least 4 years. PBMCs were depleted of CD8+ T cells before stimulation.

Sequencing was performed on CD4+ T cells sorted from PBMCs after approximately 19-hour stimulation, taken from a patient who received antiretroviral therapy. The chain is built from TRBV24-1 and TRBJ2-2; weak D call: TRBD2 (5 bases). The sequence derives from an adult man with HIV who was CMV-seropositive. CDR3 bases: TGTGCCACCAGTGATTTGACCGGGGAGACCGGGGAGCTGTTTTTT. Translating gives CATSDLTGETGELFF.